This passage covers 24 T cell receptor beta chains from one sample sequenced in a study of CD8 T cells in ankylosing spondylitis. Study-wide results and limits: Ankylosing spondylitis blood appeared to be characterized by a TCR beta motif of eight highly homologous variants.

TCRdb redid the calling of the 5' RACE reads with MiXCR, one entry per CDR3 protein. The table lists some 840,000 distinct CDR3 sequences, approximately 12% of them singletons. Their cognate antigens are unknown. The source material was blood, either unsorted or a sorted T cell fraction (not recorded which). These receptors all come from a male donor with ankylosing spondylitis.

This clonotype has just a few counts. The genes are TRBV7-2 and TRBJ1-1; no clear D. Per the germline V gene, CDR1 is SGHTA and CDR2 is FQGNSA. V lost 0 bases to trimming and J lost 5 bases, with 13 bases between them. This CDR3 has 15 amino acids. CDR3 coding DNA: TGTGCCAGCAGCTTAGCTCCGGGAGCGAGGACTGAAGCTTTCTTT. It codes for CASSLAPGARTEAFF. Full variable domain (rest looked up from reference TRBV7-2 and TRBJ1-1): GAGVSQSPSNKVTEKGKDVELRCDPISGHTALYWYRQSLGQGLEFLIYFQGNSAPDKSGLPSDRFSAERTGGSVSTLTIQRTQQEDSAVYLCASSLAPGARTEAFFGQGTRLTVV.

This clonotype has ten or more counts. The genes are TRBV5-1 and TRBJ2-3; 7 positions match TRBD1. V gave up 3 bases and J gave up 3 bases; unmatched junction bases: 4. The CDR3 contains 14 residues. Germline V lookup: CDR1 SGHRS, CDR2 YFSETQ. CDR3 in amino acids: CASSSQGITDTQYF. CDR3 sequence (DNA): TGCGCCAGCAGCTCACAGGGGATTACAGATACGCAGTATTTT.

This clonotype was counted between two and nine times. This chain uses TRBV14 with TRBJ1-1; D is uncertain. Deletions cut 0 bases from V and 3 bases from J, with 11 bases between. CDR1 is SGHDN, CDR2 FVKESK, per germline. The length of the CDR3 is 15 residues. CDR3 loop: CASSQDLGSYTEAFF. CDR3 DNA sequence: TGTGCCAGCAGCCAAGATCTGGGCTCCTACACTGAAGCTTTCTTT.

The chain is built from TRBV4-3 and TRBJ2-1, with 11 bases lining up with TRBD2. The CDR3 sequence is 16 residues long. Looked up from germline, CDR1 is LGHNA and CDR2 is YSLEER. Losses at the gene ends were 1 base for V and 6 bases for J; bases not matched to a gene: 5. The CDR3 region is CASSQVAGGIGNEQFF. CDR3 DNA: TGCGCCAGCAGCCAAGTAGCGGGAGGGATCGGCAATGAGCAGTTCTTC.

In nucleotides, the CDR3 is TGTGCCAGCAGTTCCCCCAGGCGACCTAACTATGGCTACACCTTC. Its protein product is CASSSPRRPNYGYTF. The rearrangement joins TRBV28 to TRBJ1-2; D remains ambiguous. V lost 4 bases to trimming and J lost 0 bases, with 12 bases between them. There are 15 residues in the CDR3. Germline V lookup: CDR1 MDHEN, CDR2 SYDVKM.

This clonotype has just a few counts. The V gene is TRBV6-1, the J gene TRBJ2-7; 7 positions agree with TRBD2. There are 14 residues in the CDR3. V lost 2 bases to trimming and J lost 5 bases; unmatched junction nucleotides: 6. The germline V gene has CDR1 MNHNS and CDR2 SASEGT. The CDR3, as DNA: TGTGCCAGCAGTGAAAGCCTGAGCGGGGACGAGCAGTACTTC. This gives the protein CASSESLSGDEQYF.

The chain has TRBV29-1 and TRBJ2-5; D might be TRBD1 (6 bases). There are 12 residues in the CDR3. V lost 7 bases, J lost 5 bases, and 14 bases lay in between. The germline CDR1 and CDR2 sequences are SQVTM and ANQGSEA. The DNA of the CDR3 is TGCAGCGCAAATACAGGGAGCGAGACCCAGTACTTC. It translates to CSANTGSETQYF.

Only a few counts were recorded for this clonotype. The V gene is TRBV6-2 or TRBV6-3, the J gene TRBJ2-7; D is uncertain. Germline V lookup: CDR1 MNHEY, CDR2 SVGEGT. This CDR3 is built from 12 residues. Trimming removed 6 bases at V and 2 bases at J, with 8 bases between. In DNA, the CDR3 is TGTGCCAGCAGAGACCCAACCTACGAGCAGTACTTC. This gives the protein CASRDPTYEQYF.

This clonotype was seen a handful of times. The chain is built from TRBV20-1 and TRBJ2-5, with unresolved D. The V and J ends lost 2 bases and 5 bases respectively, with 6 bases between them. Germline V CDR1 and CDR2: DFQATT, SNEGSKA (reference sequence). This CDR3 comprises 11 residues. The CDR3 loop is CSARKSETQYF. CDR3 DNA: TGCAGTGCTAGAAAAAGTGAGACCCAGTACTTC.

The sample holds a few counts of this clonotype. V usage is TRBV6-2 or TRBV6-3 and J usage is TRBJ2-7; D may be TRBD1 (5 bases). CDR3 length equals 10 residues. CDR1 and CDR2 from the germline V gene are MNHEY and SVGEGT. V lost 11 bases, J lost 2 bases, and 7 bases lay in between. In DNA form, the CDR3 reads TGTGCCGTAGGGGCCTACGAGCAGTACTTC. Translated, it gives CAVGAYEQYF.

This clonotype was seen more than once but under ten times. The chain employs TRBV20-1 and TRBJ1-5; D not resolved. Germline CDR1 is DFQATT and CDR2 is SNEGSKA (reference sequence). V was trimmed by 0 bases and J by 0 bases, leaving 15 bases between them. The CDR3 length is 17 residues. The CDR3 nucleotides read TGCAGTGCTAGAGATCTTAACAGCGATTATAGCAATCAGCCCCAGCATTTT. This translates into CSARDLNSDYSNQPQHF.

The CDR3 sequence is CASSETSGNSEQFF. The CDR3 nucleotides read TGTGCCAGCAGTGAGACTAGCGGGAACTCGGAGCAGTTCTTC. The chain joins TRBV6-1 to TRBJ2-1, with 11 positions matching TRBD2. Germline-derived CDR1 and CDR2 are MNHNS and SASEGT. This CDR3 region has 14 residues. The V segment lost 3 bases and the J segment 10 bases; nucleotides outside the gene matches: 5.

The chain recombines TRBV6-5 with TRBJ2-5; possible D gene TRBD2, 5 bases. The CDR3 length is 14 residues. The V and J ends lost 2 bases and 1 base respectively, with 8 bases between them. Germline assignment: CDR1 MNHEY and CDR2 SVGAGI. The CDR3 coding sequence is TGTGCCAGCAGTTACGGACTGGCCCAAGAGACCCAGTACTTC. This translates into CASSYGLAQETQYF.

This clonotype occurred a few times. The V gene is TRBV5-6, the J gene TRBJ2-1; 9 positions agree with TRBD2. Germline CDR1 and CDR2: SGHDT and YYEEEE. V lost 4 bases and J lost 0; bases outside the gene matches: 11. This CDR3 region has 18 residues. CDR3 bases: TGTGCCAGCAGCCCCCCCTGGCGCGGGAGGGCCTCCTACAATGAGCAGTTCTTC. As protein: CASSPPWRGRASYNEQFF. Drawing the rest from reference TRBV5-6 and TRBJ2-1, the complete variable domain is DAGVTQSPTHLIKTRGQQVTLRCSPKSGHDTVSWYQQALGQGPQFIFQYYEEEERQRGNFPDRFSGHQFPNYSSELNVNALLLGDSALYLCASSPPWRGRASYNEQFFGPGTRLTVL.

There are a few counts of this clonotype. The chain couples TRBV20-1 to TRBJ2-3; the match to TRBD2 covers 12 bases. Germline V lookup: CDR1 DFQATT, CDR2 SNEGSKA (reference sequence). V gave up 0 bases and J gave up 4 bases; unmatched junction bases: 5. This CDR3 spans 16 amino acids. Here the CDR3 DNA reads TGCAGTGCTAGAGACGAGACTAGCGGGAGCCCAGATACGCAGTATTTT. Translated: CSARDETSGSPDTQYF.

A single count supports this clonotype. This chain connects TRBV3-1 to TRBJ2-7, with a possible D match to TRBD2 (5 bases). Per the germline V gene, CDR1 is LGHDT and CDR2 is YNNKEL (reference sequence). The V end lost 4 bases, the J end lost 9 bases, and 16 bases lay between the germline ends. This CDR3 contains 13 residues. The DNA for the CDR3 is TGTGCCAGCAGCCCAAGTTTAGTCGCGGGGCAGTACTTC. It encodes CASSPSLVAGQYF.

This clonotype has a handful of counts. The V call is TRBV14, the J call TRBJ1-2, with TRBD1 identical over 11 bases. Germline V gene lookup returns CDR1 SGHDN and CDR2 FVKESK. CDR3 length equals 16 residues. V trimming: 5 bases; J trimming: 2 bases; junction bases outside the gene matches: 7. The CDR3 reads CASSLGQGALNYGYTF. CDR3 coding DNA: TGTGCCAGCAGCTTAGGACAGGGGGCATTGAACTATGGCTACACCTTC.

In this sample, this clonotype turned up a few times. V is TRBV18 and J is TRBJ2-2; D is undetermined. This CDR3 has 14 amino acids. Trimming left V 1 base short and J 6 bases short, with 9 bases between. CDR1 is KGHSH and CDR2 is LQKENI in the germline V gene. The CDR3 loop is CASSPLATSGELFF. Here the CDR3 DNA reads TGTGCCAGCTCACCACTCGCGACATCCGGGGAGCTGTTTTTT.

This chain links TRBV5-1 with TRBJ2-7; 7 positions match TRBD1. Germline lookup yields CDR1 SGHRS and CDR2 YFSETQ. This CDR3 comprises 15 residues. V was pared by 4 bases and J by 1 base, with 8 bases of the junction left unmatched. The CDR3 DNA follows: TGCGCCAGCAGCCTCCGGGACAGTTGGTCCTACGAGCAGTACTTC. Translating gives CASSLRDSWSYEQYF.

This clonotype was seen a few times. The chain couples TRBV6-1 to TRBJ2-7; TRBD2 agrees at 9 bases. CDR1 is MNHNS, CDR2 SASEGT, per germline. V shed 6 bases, J shed 5 bases, and the junction held 8 bases outside the gene matches. The CDR3 loop spans 14 amino acids. The CDR3 region has the DNA TGTGCCAGCAGGGTCAAGCGGGAGGCCAACGAGCAGTACTTC. Residues: CASRVKREANEQYF.

This clonotype was seen many times. The chain employs TRBV20-1 and TRBJ2-7, with 8 bases matching TRBD1. The CDR3 has 13 amino acids. Unmatched junction bases numbered 7, after V lost 5 bases and J lost 4 bases. CDR1 and CDR2 from the germline V gene are DFQATT and SNEGSKA (reference sequence). CDR3 region: CSAPGQGLYEQYF. The CDR3 region has the DNA TGCAGTGCTCCCGGACAGGGTTTGTACGAGCAGTACTTC.

V is TRBV5-1 and J is TRBJ1-2, with D unresolved. Trimming took off 0 bases at V and 6 bases at J, with 12 bases between the two ends. CDR1 and CDR2 (germline): SGHRS, YFSETQ. The CDR3 totals 14 residues. The CDR3 loop is CASSLALGGDGYTF. The CDR3 DNA sequence: TGCGCCAGCAGCTTGGCCCTTGGTGGGGATGGCTACACCTTC.

The sample holds many counts of this clonotype. This sequence joins TRBV4-1 and TRBJ2-2, with TRBD1 matching 7 bases. CDR1 is MGHRA and CDR2 is YSYEKL in the germline V gene. The CDR3 covers 14 residues. The trim removed 5 bases at V and 3 bases at J, leaving 3 bases unmatched. This CDR3 is CASSLQGYTGELFF. The CDR3 DNA reads TGCGCCAGCAGCTTACAGGGGTACACCGGGGAGCTGTTTTTT.

The chain employs TRBV20-1 and TRBJ2-7; 7 bases agree with TRBD1. The V and J ends lost 6 bases and 7 bases, in that order; junction bases with no gene match: 15. Germline CDR1 reads DFQATT; CDR2 reads SNEGSKA (reference sequence). The CDR3 has 14 residues. CDR3 residues: CSARANRGLKEQYF. CDR3 bases: TGCAGTGCCCGGGCGAACAGGGGATTGAAGGAGCAGTACTTC.